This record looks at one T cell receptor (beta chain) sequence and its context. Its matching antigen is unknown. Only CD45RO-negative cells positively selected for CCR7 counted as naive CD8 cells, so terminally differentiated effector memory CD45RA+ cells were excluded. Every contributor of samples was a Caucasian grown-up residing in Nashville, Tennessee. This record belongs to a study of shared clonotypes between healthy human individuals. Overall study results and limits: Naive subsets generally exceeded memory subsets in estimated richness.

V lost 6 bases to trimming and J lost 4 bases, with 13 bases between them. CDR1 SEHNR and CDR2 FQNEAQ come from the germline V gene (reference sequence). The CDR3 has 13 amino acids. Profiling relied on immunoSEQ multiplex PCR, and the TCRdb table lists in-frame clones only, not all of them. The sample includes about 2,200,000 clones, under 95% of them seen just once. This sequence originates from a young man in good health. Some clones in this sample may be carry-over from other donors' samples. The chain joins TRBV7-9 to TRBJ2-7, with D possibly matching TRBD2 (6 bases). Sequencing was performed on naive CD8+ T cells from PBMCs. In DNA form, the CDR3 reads TGTGCCAGCAGGCGGGGTCTCGCATACGAGCAGTACTTC. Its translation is CASRRGLAYEQYF.